The TCR beta chain under discussion was sequenced for a study of blood T cell repertoires in COVID-19 (dated by TCRdb to about 2020). General notes on the study: The collaborator samples originated in the United States, Italy and Spain and spanned the acute and convalescent phases of COVID-19. The material from the prospective study consisted of cDNA or gDNA derived from T cells, B-cell-depleted T cells, or PBMCs. Deeply sampled blood TCRbeta repertoires from subjects exposed to, actively infected with, or recovered from COVID-19 were included in the dataset. A freely available public database, intended as a resource for researchers studying the immune response to SARS-CoV-2, is where the repertoires were released. The samples were drawn from two sources: the first 160 participants of the ongoing ImmuneRACE study, and 1,200 or so subjects contributed by 6 global collaborators. A de-identified subject ID, COVID-19 status, age in years and sex were almost always included in the sample metadata. HLA class I and class II types, where available, came from metadata supplied by the sample provider rather than from assay-based typing.

The germline V gene supplies CDR1 MNHEY and CDR2 SVGAGI. From the cysteine through the phenylalanine, the CDR3 covers 14 amino acids. The sequence is cut down to CDR3 DNA, 42 bases in frame from base 1. Cut back by 0 bases and 6 bases, the V and J ends lie 9 bases apart. This clone was detected ten times or more. Its binding antigen is unknown. The sample holds no much larger clone one base away, and base qualities are not on file. One collaborating source in Seattle enrolled patients during active infection and followed them longitudinally through the course of disease. Collaborating institutions collected whole blood in K2EDTA tubes following their own protocols. For TCRbeta analysis, collaborators shipped samples in one of three forms: frozen whole blood, isolated PBMCs, or DNA extracted from either of those sample types. TCRbeta CDR3 regions were amplified from genomic DNA using the immunoSEQ Assay, a bias-controlled multiplex PCR. In the source study's methods: Within the assay, amplification of reference gene primers was used to estimate how many nucleated cells each sample contained. To quantify the absolute abundance of each unique TCRbeta CDR3 rearrangement, sequence reads were collapsed and filtered. For each sample, productive Simpson clonality was calculated as the square root of Simpson's diversity index across productive rearrangements. TCRdb retrieved this table from immuneACCESS and kept in-frame rearrangements only. Not all clones are present; in checked studies, unresolved V genes account for under half, and no reason is known for the remainder. V, J and clone size were drawn from that table, and D and trimming were deduced from the DNA. The sample contains roughly 200,000 clones, roughly 76% of them found a single time. The ten largest clones capture 11% of the sample.

The full study reports these points: The amount of clinical and demographic metadata varied by source and participant and was provided uncurated.

The chain uses TRBV6-5 and TRBJ1-5, with TRBD1 tentatively as D gene (5 bases match). This clonotype was sampled from a woman in her 40s with COVID-19, enrolled during active disease. Input material: peripheral blood. CDR3 sequence: CASSYSGVFQPQHF. Read as DNA, the sequence is TGTGCCAGCAGTTACTCAGGGGTATTTCAGCCCCAGCATTTT.